These T cell receptor beta chains were read from a single sample in a study of blood T cells in healthy people across ages. TCRdb reprocessed the 5' RACE reads via MiXCR and lists one record per CDR3 protein. The sample lists a few hundred thousand distinct CDR3 sequences; over 45% were seen once. Sequencing input: blood. Receptor source: a man in his fifties or sixties in good health. Both conserved end residues are part of each CDR3. The D gene is left open where the match is weak. Only part of the rows carry a size: once, few, many, or a class if the clone is expanded.

CDR3 DNA	CDR3 protein	V gene	clone size	D gene	J gene
TGTGCCAGCAGCTTAGATGTTAGCACCGAGTTCTTC	CASSLDVSTEFF	TRBV7-2	-	-	TRBJ2-1
TGTGCCAGCGGACTAGCTTACAATGAGCAGTTCTTC	CASGLAYNEQFF	TRBV12-3/TRBV12-4	-	TRBD2	TRBJ2-1
TGCAGTGTGCCCTACAGGACTAGCGGGCGCCGCTCCTACAATGAGCAGTTCTTC	CSVPYRTSGRRSYNEQFF	TRBV20-1	once	TRBD2	TRBJ2-1
TGTGCCAGCAAGAACAGGGTATTACGAAATGAGCAGTTCTTC	CASKNRVLRNEQFF	TRBV27	once	-	TRBJ2-1
TGCAGCGTTGTCCCCAGCGGGAGTTACGAGCAGTACTTC	CSVVPSGSYEQYF	TRBV29-1	few	TRBD2	TRBJ2-7
TGCAGCGTCTTTGATAGCGCGCGGGTGTTACGCTATGGCTACACCTTC	CSVFDSARVLRYGYTF	TRBV29-1	-	-	TRBJ1-2
TGTGCCATCACCTCGGGGGCGAACACTGAAGCTTTCTTT	CAITSGANTEAFF	TRBV10-3	few	-	TRBJ1-1
TGTGCCATCAGTGAGCCCGGGAGCATTCAGTACTTC	CAISEPGSIQYF	TRBV10-3	-	-	TRBJ2-4
TGTGCCAGCGGTTTTAGCGAGTATAGCAATCAGCCCCAGCATTTT	CASGFSEYSNQPQHF	TRBV12-3/TRBV12-4	-	-	TRBJ1-5
TGTGCCAGCACGACAGGATTCAATGAAAAACTGTTTTTT	CASTTGFNEKLFF	TRBV21-1	few	-	TRBJ1-4
TGTGCCAGCAGCTCACAGGGTCTAAGGCGGTCATCGAGGTTTGAGACCCAGTACTTC	CASSSQGLRRSSRFETQYF	TRBV11-2	-	-	TRBJ2-5
TGTGCCAGCAGCGTAAGGACCGGGGATGATGAGCAGTTCTTC	CASSVRTGDDEQFF	TRBV9	-	-	TRBJ2-1
TGTGCCACCGGGCGGGGTAGCTCCTACGAGCAGTACTTC	CATGRGSSYEQYF	TRBV28	few	-	TRBJ2-7
TGTGCCTGGAATGGACAGTTTGCCGGCTACACCTTC	CAWNGQFAGYTF	TRBV30	once	-	TRBJ1-2
TGTGCCAGCAGCTTGATAGCTCGGACAGGGGAGTGGACAGATACGCAGTATTTT	CASSLIARTGEWTDTQYF	TRBV5-6	-	TRBD1	TRBJ2-3
TGTGCCAGCAGGGGACCCGGGACTAGTACATACGAGCAGTTCTTC	CASRGPGTSTYEQFF	TRBV6-2/TRBV6-3	-	TRBD2	TRBJ2-1
TGCAGTGCTAGGGGGGGACTAGCCGCACTTACATTGGATACGCAGTATTTT	CSARGGLAALTLDTQYF	TRBV20-1	few	TRBD2	TRBJ2-3
TGCAGTGCTCCGGACAGGGGCGCTGAAGCTTTCTTT	CSAPDRGAEAFF	TRBV20-1	-	TRBD1	TRBJ1-1
TGCGCCAGCGCCGGGACACAAGAGACCCAGTACTTC	CASAGTQETQYF	TRBV5-1	-	-	TRBJ2-5
TGTGCCAGCAGCCCCCCCTTTCGTGATAGGTCGGGCAATGAGCAGTACTTC	CASSPPFRDRSGNEQYF	TRBV7-9	-	-	TRBJ2-5